These 17 T cell receptor beta chains came from one sample sequenced in a study of T cell repertoires in cytomegalovirus infection. Their antigens are not known. A single record per CDR3 protein comes from TCRdb applying MiXCR to the reads. In the table there are some 700,000 distinct CDR3 sequences, roughly 33% of which are singletons. Sequences were derived from cultured PBMCs, sampled from culture after CMV antigen stimulation. These receptor sequences come from a human donor in good health (CMV status not recorded). Some clones in this sample may be carry-over from other donors' samples.

The V and J genes are TRBV30 and TRBJ1-1; D unclear. CDR1 is GTSNPN, CDR2 SVGIG, per germline (reference sequence). V lost 2 bases and J 7 bases, leaving 14 bases between the germline ends. The CDR3 sequence is 13 residues long. The DNA for the CDR3 is TGTGCCTGGAGTTCCCCCCCCTTGAGTGAAGCTTTCTTT. Protein: CAWSSPPLSEAFF.

The chain combines TRBV18 with TRBJ2-3; D perhaps matches TRBD1 (5 bases). The CDR3 has 16 amino acids. Trimming left V 0 bases short and J 0 bases short, with 10 bases between. Germline V CDR1 and CDR2: KGHSH, LQKENI. CDR3 region: CASSPPVGESTDTQYF. The CDR3 DNA reads as TGTGCCAGCTCACCACCGGTAGGGGAAAGCACAGATACGCAGTATTTT.

The V and J genes are TRBV4-3 and TRBJ1-4, with TRBD1 identical over 10 bases. The CDR3 is 16 amino acids. The junction had 7 bases not matched to a gene; V was cut back by 1 base and J by 8 bases. CDR1 and CDR2 (germline): LGHNA, YSLEER. The CDR3 region has the DNA TGCGCCAGCAGCCAAGGGACAGGGGGTTTGGGGGAAAAACTGTTTTTT. This encodes CASSQGTGGLGEKLFF.

Only a few counts were recorded for this clonotype. The V and J genes are TRBV5-5 and TRBJ2-3, with 8 bases lining up with TRBD2. Germline CDR1 SGHKS, CDR2 YYEKEE (reference sequence). V lost 4 bases and J lost 2; bases outside the gene matches: 15. The CDR3 covers 18 residues. The CDR3 coding sequence is TGTGCCAGCAGCGGCGGGGGTTTTAGCGGGGATTTCACAGATACGCAGTATTTT. It yields the protein CASSGGGFSGDFTDTQYF.

J is TRBJ2-3 and V is TRBV15; perhaps TRBD2 as D (6 bases). The CDR3 extends over 16 amino acids. Trimming shortened V by 2 bases and J by 1 base, and 13 bases separated the two germline ends. Per the germline V gene, CDR1 is LNHNV and CDR2 is YYDKDF (reference sequence). Here the CDR3 reads CATSRNRDFRTDTQYF. In nucleotides, the CDR3 is TGTGCCACCAGCAGAAACCGGGACTTCCGCACAGATACGCAGTATTTT.

The chain links TRBV11-2 to TRBJ2-1, with 12 bases identical to TRBD2. Germline CDR1 and CDR2: SGHAT and FQNNGV. The V gene end was trimmed by 10 bases and the J gene end by 7 bases; junction bases not matched to a gene: 8. This CDR3 is built from 14 residues. The CDR3 coding sequence is TGTGCCACACGGACTAGCGGGAAATGGAATGAGCAGTTCTTC. This gives the protein CATRTSGKWNEQFF.

This clonotype was seen ten or more times. The rearrangement uses TRBV7-8 and TRBJ1-5; a weak D match, TRBD1 (5 bases). CDR1 and CDR2 from the germline V gene are SGHVS and FQNEAQ. The length of the CDR3 is 14 residues. V was shortened by 5 bases and J by 4 bases, with 12 bases between the two germline ends. The CDR3 sequence: CASSHLGTNQPQHF. In DNA, the CDR3 is TGTGCCAGCAGCCACTTAGGGACTAATCAGCCCCAGCATTTT. Based on the CDR3 plus reference TRBV7-8 and TRBJ1-5, the full variable domain is GAGVSQSPRYKVAKRGQDVALRCDPISGHVSLFWYQQALGQGPEFLTYFQNEAQLDKSGLPSDRFFAERPEGSVSTLKIQRTQQEDSAVYLCASSHLGTNQPQHFGDGTRLSIL.

The sample holds a few counts of this clonotype. J is TRBJ2-3 and V is TRBV7-9; D gene ambiguous. CDR1 is SEHNR, CDR2 FQNEAQ, per germline (reference sequence). V gave up 1 base and J gave up 8 bases, with 19 bases separating them. The CDR3 has 16 residues. The CDR3 is CASSLGYRRASRTQYF. For the CDR3, the DNA is TGTGCCAGCAGCTTAGGTTACCGACGGGCCTCGCGTACGCAGTATTTT.

This clonotype has only a few counts. This chain connects TRBV6-1 to TRBJ2-7; a possible D gene is TRBD2 (6 bases). This CDR3 is 14 amino acids long. Trimming cost V 10 bases and J 6 bases, with 22 bases left between them. Per the germline V gene, CDR1 is MNHNS and CDR2 is SASEGT. The CDR3 loop is CAIKTSGGSREQYF. CDR3 bases: TGTGCCATAAAAACCTCCGGGGGTTCGCGCGAGCAGTACTTC.

This chain uses TRBV20-1 with TRBJ2-7, with no clear D. Germline V lookup: CDR1 DFQATT, CDR2 SNEGSKA (reference sequence). The CDR3 length is 13 residues. The V gene lost 0 bases and the J gene lost 0 bases, with 6 bases spanning the gap. CDR3 sequence: CSARESNSYEQYF. In DNA form, the CDR3 reads TGCAGTGCTAGAGAATCGAACTCCTACGAGCAGTACTTC.

This clonotype has at least ten counts. This chain connects TRBV12-3 or TRBV12-4 to TRBJ2-3; D is perhaps TRBD2 (5 bases). The CDR3 runs 13 residues. Trimming took off 3 bases at V and 4 bases at J, with 8 bases between the two ends. For the CDR3, the DNA is TGTGCCAGCAGTTTGTCGGACTCAGATACGCAGTATTTT. Translating gives CASSLSDSDTQYF.

The chain uses TRBV10-3 and TRBJ2-1; the match to TRBD1 covers 9 bases. The V segment lost 7 bases and the J segment 5 bases; nucleotides outside the gene matches: 15. This CDR3 region has 17 residues. Germline CDR1 reads ENHRY; CDR2 reads SYGVKD. CDR3 amino acids: CAITPSAGTGTDNEQFF. The CDR3, as DNA: TGTGCCATCACACCCTCCGCCGGGACAGGGACAGACAATGAGCAGTTCTTC.

This clonotype occurred a few times. This chain links TRBV10-1 with TRBJ2-7; possibly TRBD1 or TRBD2 for D (5 bases each). Germline lookup yields CDR1 WNHNN and CDR2 SYGVQD (reference sequence). This CDR3 has 13 residues. Trimming shortened V by 6 bases and J by 6 bases, and 15 bases separated the two germline ends. CDR3 sequence: CASRGELDGEQYF. The CDR3 coding sequence is TGCGCCAGCAGGGGGGAGCTAGACGGCGAGCAGTACTTC.

This clonotype turned up a few times. This rearrangement joins TRBV6-6 to TRBJ2-3, with TRBD2 as a possible D gene (5 bases). CDR1 MNHNY and CDR2 SVGAGI come from the germline V gene (reference sequence). Trimming pared 2 bases from V and 0 bases from J, leaving 9 bases between. This CDR3 contains 15 residues. CDR3 sequence: CASSYRGTSTDTQYF. The DNA of the CDR3 is TGTGCCAGCAGTTACCGGGGTACTAGCACAGATACGCAGTATTTT.

The CDR3 DNA sequence: TGTGCCAGCAGACTTAGCGGGAGGATACAAGAGACCCAGTACTTC. Translation: CASRLSGRIQETQYF. The rearrangement links TRBV27 to TRBJ2-5, with 10 positions matching TRBD2. The CDR3 contains 15 residues. V lost 6 bases, J lost 2 bases, and 6 bases stayed unmatched. Germline CDR1 reads MNHEY; CDR2 reads SMNVEV (reference sequence).

This clonotype has a handful of counts. The chain is built from TRBV19 and TRBJ2-3; D gene ambiguous. The CDR3 has 14 amino acids. The germline CDR1 and CDR2 sequences are LNHDA and SQIVND (reference sequence). Trimming stripped 3 bases from V and 2 bases from J, with 9 bases between. Written as DNA, the CDR3 is TGTGCCAGTAGTATCGGGCTACTCACAGATACGCAGTATTTT. Protein sequence: CASSIGLLTDTQYF. The full variable domain, with the rest looked up from reference TRBV19 and TRBJ2-3, is DGGITQSPKYLFRKEGQNVTLSCEQNLNHDAMYWYRQDPGQGLRLIYYSQIVNDFQKGDIAEGYSVSREKKESFPLTVTSAQKNPTAFYLCASSIGLLTDTQYFGPGTRLTVL.

This chain links TRBV7-2 with TRBJ2-3, with 10 bases that match TRBD2. The V segment lost 6 bases and the J segment 2 bases; nucleotides outside the gene matches: 17. CDR1 SGHTA and CDR2 FQGNSA come from the germline V gene. There are 19 residues in the CDR3. CDR3 region: CASSQRRLAGGSITDTQYF. As DNA, the CDR3 is TGTGCCAGCAGTCAACGGCGGTTAGCGGGGGGCTCGATCACAGATACGCAGTATTTT.